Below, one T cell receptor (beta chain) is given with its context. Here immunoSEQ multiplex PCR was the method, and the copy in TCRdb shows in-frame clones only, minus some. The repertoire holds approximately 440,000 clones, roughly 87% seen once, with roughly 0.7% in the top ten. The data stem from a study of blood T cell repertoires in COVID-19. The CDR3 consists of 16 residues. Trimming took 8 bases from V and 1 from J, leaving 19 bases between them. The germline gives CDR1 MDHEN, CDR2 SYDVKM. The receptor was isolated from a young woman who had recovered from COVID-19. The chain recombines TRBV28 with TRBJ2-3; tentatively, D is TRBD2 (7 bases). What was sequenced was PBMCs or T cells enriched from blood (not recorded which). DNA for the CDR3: TGTGCCAGCCTTACTGCGGGGGCGGGGGGCACAGATACGCAGTATTTT. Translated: CASLTAGAGGTDTQYF. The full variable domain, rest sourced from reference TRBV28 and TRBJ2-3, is DVKVTQSSRYLVKRTGEKVFLECVQDMDHENMFWYRQDPGLGLRLIYFSYDVKMKEKGDIPEGYSVSREKKERFSLILESASTNQTSMYLCASLTAGAGGTDTQYFGPGTRLTVL.